The 13 T cell receptor beta chains below all came from one sample that was sequenced in a study of control samples from healthy donors and cancer patients. Libraries were prepared by immunoSEQ multiplex PCR; TCRdb keeps only in-frame clonotypes and omits some of them. The sample has about 70,000 clones, 75% to 90% seen once. Sequenced material: blood. These receptors all stem from a man in his fifties or sixties in good health.

This chain connects TRBV7-2 to TRBJ1-3; D might be TRBD1 (5 bases). There are 16 residues in the CDR3. The ends were cut back, 0 bases at V and 1 base at J, with 10 bases in the middle. Germline CDR1 and CDR2: SGHTA and FQGNSA. In DNA form, the CDR3 reads TGTGCCAGCAGCTTAGCGCCGGGGGATTCTGGAAACACCATATATTTT. Translating it yields CASSLAPGDSGNTIYF.

This chain connects TRBV7-2 to TRBJ2-5; D tentatively fits TRBD1 or TRBD2 (6 bases each). Germline CDR1 and CDR2: SGHTA and FQGNSA. Trimming pared 5 bases from V and 4 bases from J, leaving 11 bases between. This CDR3 has 13 amino acids. CDR3 nucleotide sequence: TGTGCCAGCAGCCCCGGGGGCGGAGAGACCCAGTACTTC. It codes for CASSPGGGETQYF.

The rearrangement uses TRBV29-1 and TRBJ1-2; 7 bases fit TRBD1. This CDR3 has 13 amino acids. Trimming removed 7 bases from V and 4 bases from J; junction bases left unmatched: 9. From germline, CDR1 is SQVTM and CDR2 ANQGSEA. The chain's CDR3 is CSARTGDLYGYTF. CDR3 DNA: TGCAGCGCACGGACAGGAGACCTCTATGGCTACACCTTC. Based on the CDR3 plus reference TRBV29-1 and TRBJ1-2, the full variable domain is SAVISQKPSRDICQRGTSLTIQCQVDSQVTMMFWYRQQPGQSLTLIATANQGSEATYESGFVIDKFPISRPNLTFSTLTVSNMSPEDSSIYLCSARTGDLYGYTFGSGTRLTVV.

The CDR3 region has the DNA TGTGCCAGTACCCCCCCCGGCAGGGGCTACGAGCAGTACTTC. It yields the protein CASTPPGRGYEQYF. This sequence joins TRBV19 and TRBJ2-7; D is possibly TRBD1 (6 bases). V lost 7 bases to trimming and J lost 3 bases, with 16 bases between them. Germline CDR1 is LNHDA and CDR2 is SQIVND (reference sequence). The CDR3 runs to 14 residues.

Details on this clone: Within the sample, other DNA sequences also encode this same CDR3. The chain recombines TRBV4-2 with TRBJ1-1; TRBD1 might be the D (6 bases). Looked up from germline, CDR1 is LGHNA and CDR2 is YNFKEQ. V lost 3 bases and J lost 3, with 26 bases in between. The CDR3 is 19 amino acids. The CDR3 nucleotides read TGTGCCAGCAGCCAGGCTGCCGGGACAAATGCGCCCGGGGACACTGAAGCTTTCTTT. Protein: CASSQAAGTNAPGDTEAFF.

This clone has more than one count but fewer than ten. The chain combines TRBV9 with TRBJ2-5, with D perhaps assigned TRBD1 or TRBD2 (5 bases each). The CDR3 extends over 18 amino acids. The germline CDR1 and CDR2 sequences are SGDLS and YYNGEE. The V gene lost 4 bases and the J gene lost 4 bases, with 26 bases spanning the gap. The CDR3 DNA reads as TGTGCCAGCAGCATCCCCCTAACCGGGACCGGACTGTCAGAGACCCAGTACTTC. Translation: CASSIPLTGTGLSETQYF.

Of note for this clone: Other DNA sequences in the same sample also yield this CDR3. This chain links TRBV19 with TRBJ2-1; possibly TRBD1 for D (6 bases). Trimming stripped 5 bases from V and 3 bases from J, with 8 bases between. Germline CDR1 and CDR2: LNHDA and SQIVND (reference sequence). The CDR3 has 13 amino acids. The CDR3 sequence: CASSPRGYNEQFF. Written as DNA, the CDR3 is TGTGCCAGTAGTCCCAGGGGCTACAATGAGCAGTTCTTC.

V gene TRBV10-3 combines with J gene TRBJ2-5; 15 bases match TRBD2. The CDR3 sequence is 14 residues long. J lost 6 bases, V lost 7 bases, and 3 bases had no gene match. Per germline, CDR1 ENHRY and CDR2 SYGVKD. The CDR3 region is CAIKGLAGGQTQYF. The CDR3 bases are TGTGCCATCAAGGGACTAGCGGGAGGTCAGACCCAGTACTTC.

CDR3 sequence (DNA): TGTGCCAGCAGAACATCATCGGACATGAACACTGAAGCTTTCTTT. The encoded protein is CASRTSSDMNTEAFF. The rearrangement joins TRBV7-9 to TRBJ1-1, with a weak D call TRBD1 (5 bases). The CDR3 has 15 amino acids. V was cut by 6 bases and J by 0 bases, with 14 bases left in between. The germline V gene has CDR1 SEHNR and CDR2 FQNEAQ (reference sequence).

J is TRBJ1-2 and V is TRBV5-1, with TRBD1 matching 9 bases. V was pared by 4 bases and J by 4 bases, with 2 bases of the junction left unmatched. Germline V gene lookup returns CDR1 SGHRS and CDR2 YFSETQ. The CDR3 contains 13 residues. DNA for the CDR3: TGCGCCAGCAGCAGGGGACAGGGCTATGGCTACACCTTC. It specifies CASSRGQGYGYTF.

The chain employs TRBV24-1 and TRBJ2-3, with 8 positions matching TRBD1. Germline V gene lookup returns CDR1 KGHDR and CDR2 SFDVKD. The CDR3 is 13 residues long. J gave up 15 bases and V 4 bases, and 11 bases lay outside the gene matches. CDR3 DNA: TGTGCCACCAGTGACCCCGGACAGGGTGGCCCCTATTTT. Translation: CATSDPGQGGPYF.

This chain connects TRBV7-3 to TRBJ2-1; D is undetermined. Germline V CDR1 and CDR2: SGHTA, FQGTGA. The CDR3 covers 13 residues. V shed 3 bases and J shed 6 bases, with 9 bases lying between them. In DNA, the CDR3 is TGTGCCAGCAGCTTCGGAATCGGCAATGAGCAGTTCTTC. Protein product: CASSFGIGNEQFF.

The chain couples TRBV19 to TRBJ1-4; the D is unclear. The CDR3 loop spans 11 amino acids. The V and J ends lost 10 bases and 6 bases respectively, with 9 bases between them. Per germline, CDR1 LNHDA and CDR2 SQIVND (reference sequence). The CDR3 protein is CATHFDEKLFF. CDR3 sequence (DNA): TGTGCCACCCACTTCGATGAAAAACTGTTTTTT.